Each of the 5 T cell receptor beta chains below was sequenced from the same sample in a study of OX40 agonist ivuxolimab in advanced cancers. The assay was immunoSEQ multiplex PCR, and TCRdb's table has in-frame clones only and misses some. The sample carries 34,000 or so clones, roughly 76% recorded once. The starting material was CD4+ or CD8+ T cells sorted from blood, obtained in a trial of the OX40 agonist ivuxolimab. These receptors originate from an adult with an advanced solid tumor such as melanoma, head and neck, liver or kidney cancer.

The V call is TRBV7-2, the J call TRBJ1-1, with TRBD1 identical over 7 bases. The trim removed 3 bases at V and 1 base at J, leaving 5 bases unmatched. The CDR3 length is 15 residues. CDR1 is SGHTA and CDR2 is FQGNSA in the germline V gene. Written as DNA, the CDR3 is TGTGCCAGCAGCTTCCCCGGGACAGCGAACACTGAAGCTTTCTTT. It translates to CASSFPGTANTEAFF.

The genes are TRBV18 and TRBJ2-3; 13 bases fit TRBD2. The CDR3 is made up of 14 amino acids. J lost 5 bases, V lost 5 bases, and 1 base had no gene match. CDR1 is KGHSH and CDR2 is LQKENI in the germline V gene. CDR3 in DNA: TGTGCCAGCTCATGGACTAGCGGGGGAGATACGCAGTATTTT. The encoded protein is CASSWTSGGDTQYF.

This chain links TRBV7-2 with TRBJ1-2, with D possibly matching TRBD1 (5 bases). This CDR3 has 13 amino acids. V lost 1 base to trimming and J lost 9 bases, with 12 bases between them. The V gene's germline CDR1 is SGHTA and CDR2 FQGNSA. Here the CDR3 reads CASSLEQDRRYTF. CDR3 in DNA: TGTGCCAGCAGCTTAGAACAGGACCGGCGCTACACCTTC.

The genes are TRBV5-1 and TRBJ2-1; TRBD2 matches at 7 bases. Germline V gene data show CDR1 as SGHRS and CDR2 as YFSETQ. The CDR3 extends over 15 amino acids. V lost 0 bases to trimming and J lost 4 bases; unmatched junction nucleotides: 4. This CDR3 is CASSLAAGVYNEQFF. The DNA of the CDR3 is TGCGCCAGCAGCTTGGCGGCGGGAGTTTACAATGAGCAGTTCTTC.

The V call is TRBV4-2, the J call TRBJ2-2; 7 bases agree with TRBD1. Germline CDR1 LGHNA, CDR2 YNFKEQ. J gave up 1 base and V 0 bases, and 5 bases lay outside the gene matches. CDR3 length: 17 amino acids. The CDR3 is CASSQDSGGGNTGELFF. The DNA of the CDR3 is TGTGCCAGCAGCCAAGATTCAGGGGGTGGGAACACCGGGGAGCTGTTTTTT.